The subject of this entry is one T cell receptor beta chain. For sorted subsets, 150 to 200 ng DNA per replicate equaled around 28,000 T cell genomes. The repertoire was sequenced with immunoSEQ multiplex PCR; TCRdb's copy has only in-frame clones and lacks some. The sample has about 960,000 clones; approximately 80% are singletons. This CDR3 has 14 residues. CDR1 and CDR2 (germline): SGHAT, FQNNGV. Between the trimmed V and J ends, which lost 0 bases and 3 bases, there was a span of 9 bases. The sample belongs to a study of shared clonotypes between healthy human individuals. This TCR derives from a man in his late teens or twenties in good health. The chain links TRBV11-2 to TRBJ2-7, with D maybe TRBD2 (5 bases). Sequenced: memory CD4+ T cells sorted from blood. This sample's subset: CD45RA-negative fraction. CDR3 loop: CASSLDRLIYEQYF. The DNA for the CDR3 is TGTGCCAGCAGCTTAGATCGACTAATCTACGAGCAGTACTTC. The whole variable domain, filled in from reference TRBV11-2 and TRBJ2-7, reads EAGVAQSPRYKIIEKRQSVAFWCNPISGHATLYWYQQILGQGPKLLIQFQNNGVVDDSQLPKDRFSAERLKGVDSTLKIQPAKLEDSAVYLCASSLDRLIYEQYFGPGTRLTVT.